The sequence of this TCR beta chain was determined in a study of CD8+ T cells in alopecia areata. V was trimmed by 3 bases and J by 7 bases, leaving 4 bases between them. Germline CDR1 is MNHEY and CDR2 is SMNVEV (reference sequence). The CDR3 covers 12 residues. RNA, once extracted, was reverse transcribed into cDNA for use as the sequencing template. TCRdb keeps only in-frame clones here, not all; method: immunoSEQ multiplex PCR. Here the sample spans 95,000 to 100,000 clones, approximately 63% being singletons. Sample treatment: oral pan-JAK inhibitor, 5-10 mg twice daily. The TCR was taken from a human donor with alopecia areata. The sample was CD8+ T cells sorted from blood, taken at approximately week 60, from a patient treated with tofacitinib. The chain links TRBV27 to TRBJ1-6; D not certain. CDR3 sequence (DNA): TGTGCCAGCAGTTTGGCAAATTCACCCCTCCACTTT. Amino acids: CASSLANSPLHF.